This TCR beta chain was retrieved from a study of T cell changes during pregnancy in multiple sclerosis. Using immunoSEQ multiplex PCR, the repertoire was profiled, and TCRdb retains in-frame clones only, with some absent. The sample has 75,000 to 80,000 clones; just over 90% are singletons. CDR1 and CDR2 (germline): SGHTA, FQGTGA. The germline V and J ends were trimmed by 5 bases and 5 bases, with 15 bases remaining between them. The CDR3 consists of 15 residues. The V and J genes are TRBV7-3 and TRBJ2-2; possibly TRBD2 for D (6 bases). Specimen: peripheral blood, collected after pregnancy. The TCR was taken from a female donor in good health, enrolled as a control in a pregnancy study. CDR3 nucleotide sequence: TGTGCCAGCAGCCCTCTCGGGAGAGAAACCGGGGAGCTGTTTTTT. Protein product: CASSPLGRETGELFF.